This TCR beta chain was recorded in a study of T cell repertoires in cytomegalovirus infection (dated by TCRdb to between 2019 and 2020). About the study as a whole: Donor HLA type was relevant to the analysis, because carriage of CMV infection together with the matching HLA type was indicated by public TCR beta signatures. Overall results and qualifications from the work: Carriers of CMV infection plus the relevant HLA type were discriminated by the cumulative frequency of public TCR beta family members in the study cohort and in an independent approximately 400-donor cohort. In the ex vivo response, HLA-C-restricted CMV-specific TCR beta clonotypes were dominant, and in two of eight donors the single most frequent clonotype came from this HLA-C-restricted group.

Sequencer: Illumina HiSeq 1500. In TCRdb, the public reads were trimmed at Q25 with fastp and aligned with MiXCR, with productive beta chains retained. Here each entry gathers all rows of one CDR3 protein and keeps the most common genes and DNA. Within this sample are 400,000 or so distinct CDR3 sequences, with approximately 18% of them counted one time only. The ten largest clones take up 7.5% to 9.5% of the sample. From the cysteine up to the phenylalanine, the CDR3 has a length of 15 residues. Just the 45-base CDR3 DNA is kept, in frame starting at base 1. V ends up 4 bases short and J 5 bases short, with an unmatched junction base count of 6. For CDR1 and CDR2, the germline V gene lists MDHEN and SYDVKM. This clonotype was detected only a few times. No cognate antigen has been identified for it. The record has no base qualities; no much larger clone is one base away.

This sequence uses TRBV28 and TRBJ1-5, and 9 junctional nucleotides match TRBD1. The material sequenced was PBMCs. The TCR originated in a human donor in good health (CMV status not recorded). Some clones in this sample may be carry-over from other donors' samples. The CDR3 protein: CASSSPGQGDQPQHF. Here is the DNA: TGTGCCAGCAGTTCCCCGGGACAGGGAGATCAGCCCCAGCATTTT.